The entry below describes one T cell receptor beta chain. The antigen is undetermined. This record belongs to a study of cytomegalovirus exposure and HLA in healthy donors. This CDR3 is built from 13 residues. The germline CDR1 and CDR2 sequences are SGHTS and YDEGEE. V was cut by 2 bases and J by 3 bases, with 8 bases left in between. PCR was performed using 60 Vbeta and 13 Jbeta primers. The protocol was immunoSEQ multiplex PCR, while the TCRdb copy is restricted to in-frame clones and leaves out a portion. This table has roughly 60,000 clones, less than 85% appearing once. Study results and caveats: In a later analysis, V- and J-gene trimming of beta chains associated with a DCLRE1C missense variant, replicated independently. CMV serostatus alone was available as immune exposure information.

The receptor comes from an older woman in good health and CMV-seropositive. The gene calls are TRBV5-8 and TRBJ2-5; the D gene is possibly TRBD1 (6 bases). Material: PBMCs. As DNA, the CDR3 is TGTGCCAGCAGCTTCTACAGGGAAGAGACCCAGTACTTC. Amino acid sequence: CASSFYREETQYF.